A selection of T cell receptor beta chains follows, all from one sample in a study of CD8 T cells in Susac syndrome. TCRdb used MiXCR to reprocess the immunoSEQ multiplex PCR reads, holding one entry per CDR3 protein. The data contain over 100,000 distinct CDR3 sequences, roughly 96% of them seen just once; the ten biggest clones take up approximately 0.093%. The sequenced sample was CD4+ T cells from PBMCs. The receptors shown here come from a human donor in good health. Both conserved end residues are part of each CDR3. D genes are given only for firm matches. Where a row states a size, it is once, few, many or the class of an expanded clone; other rows omit it.

d_call	clone_size	j_call	v_call	cdr3_nt	cdr3_aa
TRBD2	.	TRBJ2-1	TRBV3-1	TGTGCCAGCAGCCAAGAGGAGGGACCTAGCGGGGCAGGGGACAATGAGCAGTTCTTC	CASSQEEGPSGAGDNEQFF
.	.	TRBJ2-3	TRBV7-9	TGTGCCAGCAGCTTCGGCGGTGGTAGGCCAGCGGTGTCAGATACGCAGTATTTT	CASSFGGGRPAVSDTQYF
TRBD1	.	TRBJ2-4	TRBV29-1	TGCAGCGTCACCAGGACAGGAGAAGCCAAAAACATTCAGTACTTC	CSVTRTGEAKNIQYF
.	few	TRBJ1-2	TRBV2	TGTGCCAGTGTAAGGGACTATGGCTACACCTTC	CASVRDYGYTF
.	.	TRBJ2-7	TRBV29-1	TGCAGCGTTGCCGAGGGGCCCTCCTACGAGCAGTACTTC	CSVAEGPSYEQYF
.	.	TRBJ2-7	TRBV29-1	TGCAGCGCTGGGGCCAGTGGGAGCTCCTACGAGCAGTACTTC	CSAGASGSSYEQYF
.	.	TRBJ2-7	TRBV6-1	TGTGCCAGCAGTGTAACGGGATTCCTCTACGAGCAGTACTTC	CASSVTGFLYEQYF
.	.	TRBJ2-2	TRBV5-1	TGCGCCAGCAGCTTGGGACAGCAGAGCGGGGAGCTGTTTTTT	CASSLGQQSGELFF
TRBD1	.	TRBJ2-7	TRBV24-1	TGTGCCACCAGTGATTTGTATGGACAGGGGTCGTCCTACGAGCAGTACTTC	CATSDLYGQGSSYEQYF
.	.	TRBJ2-7	TRBV6-6	TGTGCCAGCAGGCCACAGGGAAGACTGGACGAGCAGTACTTC	CASRPQGRLDEQYF
.	.	TRBJ2-1	TRBV6-2/TRBV6-3	TGTGCCAGCAGCTGGAAAGGGGACGATGAGCAGTTCTTC	CASSWKGDDEQFF
TRBD1	.	TRBJ1-2	TRBV29-1	TGCAGCGCCGGCGGTGCAGGGGGTGCCGTTAACTATGGCTACACCTTC	CSAGGAGGAVNYGYTF
.	.	TRBJ2-1	TRBV2	TGTGCCAGCACCCTGAACAATGAGCAGTTCTTC	CASTLNNEQFF
.	.	TRBJ1-6	TRBV9	TGTGCCAGCAGCGTAGGAGGAGGTGATAATTCACCCCTCCACTTT	CASSVGGGDNSPLHF